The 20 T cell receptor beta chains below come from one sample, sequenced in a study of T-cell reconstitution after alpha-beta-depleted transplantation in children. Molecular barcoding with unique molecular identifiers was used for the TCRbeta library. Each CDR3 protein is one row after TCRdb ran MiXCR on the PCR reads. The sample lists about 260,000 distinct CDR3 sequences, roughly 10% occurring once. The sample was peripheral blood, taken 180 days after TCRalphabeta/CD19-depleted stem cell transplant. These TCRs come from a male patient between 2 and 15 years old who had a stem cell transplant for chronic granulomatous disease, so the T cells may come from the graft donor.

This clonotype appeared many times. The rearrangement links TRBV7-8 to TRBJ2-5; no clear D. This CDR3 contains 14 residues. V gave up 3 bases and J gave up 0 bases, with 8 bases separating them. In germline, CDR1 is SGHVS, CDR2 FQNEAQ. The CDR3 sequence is CASSFRLNQETQYF. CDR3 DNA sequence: TGTGCCAGCAGCTTCCGTCTAAACCAAGAGACCCAGTACTTC.

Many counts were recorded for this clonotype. CDR3 nucleotides: TGTGCCAGCAGTTTAAGGCGGACCTCTCTTTACTACGAGCAGTACTTC. It encodes CASSLRRTSLYYEQYF. This sequence joins TRBV28 and TRBJ2-7, with D unresolved. Between the trimmed V and J ends, which lost 2 bases and 3 bases, there was a span of 17 bases. Germline-derived CDR1 and CDR2 are MDHEN and SYDVKM. There are 16 residues in the CDR3. Filled out from reference TRBV28 and TRBJ2-7, the complete variable domain reads DVKVTQSSRYLVKRTGEKVFLECVQDMDHENMFWYRQDPGLGLRLIYFSYDVKMKEKGDIPEGYSVSREKKERFSLILESASTNQTSMYLCASSLRRTSLYYEQYFGPGTRLTVT.

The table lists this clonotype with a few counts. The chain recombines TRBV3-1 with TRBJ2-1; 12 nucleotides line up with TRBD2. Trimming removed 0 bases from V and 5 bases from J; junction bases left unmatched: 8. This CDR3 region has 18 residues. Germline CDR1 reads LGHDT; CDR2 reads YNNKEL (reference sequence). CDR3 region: CASSQDAVTSGSNNEQFF. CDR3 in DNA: TGTGCCAGCAGCCAAGACGCCGTGACTAGCGGGAGCAACAATGAGCAGTTCTTC.

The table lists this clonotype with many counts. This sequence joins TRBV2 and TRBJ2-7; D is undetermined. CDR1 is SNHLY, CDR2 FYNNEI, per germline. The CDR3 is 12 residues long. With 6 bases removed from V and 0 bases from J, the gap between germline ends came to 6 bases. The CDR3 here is CASRENSYEQYF. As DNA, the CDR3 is TGTGCCAGCAGGGAGAACTCCTACGAGCAGTACTTC.

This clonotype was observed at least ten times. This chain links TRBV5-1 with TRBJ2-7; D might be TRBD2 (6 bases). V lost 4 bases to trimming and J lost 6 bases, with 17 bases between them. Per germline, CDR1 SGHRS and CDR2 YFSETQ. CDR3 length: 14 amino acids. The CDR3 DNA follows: TGCGCCAGCAGCCCAGGAAGGGGACTTGCCGAGCAGTACTTC. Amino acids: CASSPGRGLAEQYF.

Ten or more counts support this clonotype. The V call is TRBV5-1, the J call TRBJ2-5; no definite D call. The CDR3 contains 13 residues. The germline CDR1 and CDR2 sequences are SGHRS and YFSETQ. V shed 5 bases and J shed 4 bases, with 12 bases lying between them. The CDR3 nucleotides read TGCGCCAGCAGTCGGAATACAAGAGAGACCCAGTACTTC. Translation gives CASSRNTRETQYF.

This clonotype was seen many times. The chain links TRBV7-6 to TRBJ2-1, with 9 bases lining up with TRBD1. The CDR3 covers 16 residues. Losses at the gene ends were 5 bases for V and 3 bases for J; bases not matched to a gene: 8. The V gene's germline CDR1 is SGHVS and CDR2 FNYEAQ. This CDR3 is CASSAPGQGLYNEQFF. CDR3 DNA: TGTGCCAGCAGCGCTCCGGGACAGGGACTCTACAATGAGCAGTTCTTC.

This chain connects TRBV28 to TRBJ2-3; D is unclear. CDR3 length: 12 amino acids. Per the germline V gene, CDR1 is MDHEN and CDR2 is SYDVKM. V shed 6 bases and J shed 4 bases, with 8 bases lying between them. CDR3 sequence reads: CASRTPADTQYF. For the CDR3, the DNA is TGTGCCAGCAGAACCCCAGCAGATACGCAGTATTTT.

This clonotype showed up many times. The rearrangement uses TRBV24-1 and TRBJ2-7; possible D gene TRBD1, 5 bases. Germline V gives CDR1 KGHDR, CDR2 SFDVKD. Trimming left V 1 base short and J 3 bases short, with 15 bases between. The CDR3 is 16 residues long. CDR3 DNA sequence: TGTGCCACCAGTGATTTTCGTGACAGACTCCACTACGAGCAGTACTTC. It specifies CATSDFRDRLHYEQYF.

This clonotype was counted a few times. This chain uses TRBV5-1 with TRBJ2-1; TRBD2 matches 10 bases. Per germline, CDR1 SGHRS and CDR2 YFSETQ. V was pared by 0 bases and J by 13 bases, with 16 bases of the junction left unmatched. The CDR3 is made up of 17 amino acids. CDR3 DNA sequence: TGCGCCAGCAGCTTGGCCCGCGTAGCGGGGGGCTTCCGGTCTCAGTTCTTC. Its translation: CASSLARVAGGFRSQFF.

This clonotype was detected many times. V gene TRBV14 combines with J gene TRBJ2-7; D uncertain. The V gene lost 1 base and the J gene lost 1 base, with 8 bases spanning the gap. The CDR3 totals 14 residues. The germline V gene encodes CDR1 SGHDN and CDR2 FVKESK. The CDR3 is CASSQAHGSYEQYF. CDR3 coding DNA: TGTGCCAGCAGCCAAGCCCACGGATCCTACGAGCAGTACTTC.

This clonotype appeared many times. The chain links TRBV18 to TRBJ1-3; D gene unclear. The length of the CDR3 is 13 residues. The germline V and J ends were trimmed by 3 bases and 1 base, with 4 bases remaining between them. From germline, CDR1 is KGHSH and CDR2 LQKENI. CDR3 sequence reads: CASSPQSGNTIYF. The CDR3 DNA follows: TGTGCCAGCTCACCTCAGTCTGGAAACACCATATATTTT.

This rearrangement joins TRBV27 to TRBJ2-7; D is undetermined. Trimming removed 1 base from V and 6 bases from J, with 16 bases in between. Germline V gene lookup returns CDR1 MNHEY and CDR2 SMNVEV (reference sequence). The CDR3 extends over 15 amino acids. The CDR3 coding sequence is TGTGCCAGCAGTTTATTTCGAGCAGGTGTGTCCGAGCAGTACTTC. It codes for CASSLFRAGVSEQYF.

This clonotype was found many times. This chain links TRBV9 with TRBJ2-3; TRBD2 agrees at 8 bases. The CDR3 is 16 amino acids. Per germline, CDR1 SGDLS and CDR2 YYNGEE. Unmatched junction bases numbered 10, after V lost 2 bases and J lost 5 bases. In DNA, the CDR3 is TGTGCCAGCAGCGTGGACCCCGGGGGGGCCAAAGATACGCAGTATTTT. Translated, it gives CASSVDPGGAKDTQYF.

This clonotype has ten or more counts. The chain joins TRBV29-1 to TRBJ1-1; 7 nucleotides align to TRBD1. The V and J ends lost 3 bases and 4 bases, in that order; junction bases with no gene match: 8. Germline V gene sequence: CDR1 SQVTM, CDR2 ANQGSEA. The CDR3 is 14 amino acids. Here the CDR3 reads CSVETGFSSTEAFF. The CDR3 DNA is TGCAGCGTTGAGACAGGGTTTTCATCCACTGAAGCTTTCTTT.

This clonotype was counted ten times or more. The CDR3 spells CASSPRPGTGRGFF. DNA of the CDR3: TGTGCCAGCAGCCCCCGCCCAGGGACAGGGCGAGGGTTCTTC. V usage is TRBV3-1 and J usage is TRBJ2-1, with TRBD1 matching 9 bases. The CDR3 runs to 14 residues. V dropped 4 bases and J dropped 15; count of bases not matched to a gene: 13. The germline V gene encodes CDR1 LGHDT and CDR2 YNNKEL (reference sequence).

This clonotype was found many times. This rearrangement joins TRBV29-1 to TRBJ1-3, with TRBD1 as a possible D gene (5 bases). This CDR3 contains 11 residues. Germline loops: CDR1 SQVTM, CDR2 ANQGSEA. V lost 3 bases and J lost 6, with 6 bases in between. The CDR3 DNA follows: TGCAGCGTTGAGGGGGTAAACACCATATATTTT. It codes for CSVEGVNTIYF.

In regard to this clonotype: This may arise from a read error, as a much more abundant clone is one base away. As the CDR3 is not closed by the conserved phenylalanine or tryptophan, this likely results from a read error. The CDR3 region is CASSRLAGWAYEQYS. The CDR3 nucleotides are TGTGCCAGCAGCCGGTTAGCGGGATGGGCCTACGAGCAGTACTCC. The chain uses TRBV3-1 and TRBJ2-7, with TRBD2 matching 8 bases. From germline, CDR1 is LGHDT and CDR2 YNNKEL (reference sequence). The V segment lost 4 bases and the J segment 2 bases; nucleotides outside the gene matches: 7. CDR3 length: 15 amino acids.

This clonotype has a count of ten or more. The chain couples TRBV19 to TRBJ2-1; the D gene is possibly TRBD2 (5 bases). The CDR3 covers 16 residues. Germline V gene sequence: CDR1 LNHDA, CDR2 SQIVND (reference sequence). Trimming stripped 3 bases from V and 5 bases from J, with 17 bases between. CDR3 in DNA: TGTGCCAGTAGTATCCCGAAGACTAACTACCACAATGAGCAGTTCTTC. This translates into CASSIPKTNYHNEQFF.

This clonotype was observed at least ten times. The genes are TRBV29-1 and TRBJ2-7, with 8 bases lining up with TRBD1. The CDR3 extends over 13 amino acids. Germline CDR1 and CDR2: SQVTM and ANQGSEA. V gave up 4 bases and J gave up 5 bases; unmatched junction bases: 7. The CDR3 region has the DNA TGCAGCGTTGCCGGACAGGGTCTGAACGAGCAGTACTTC. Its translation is CSVAGQGLNEQYF.